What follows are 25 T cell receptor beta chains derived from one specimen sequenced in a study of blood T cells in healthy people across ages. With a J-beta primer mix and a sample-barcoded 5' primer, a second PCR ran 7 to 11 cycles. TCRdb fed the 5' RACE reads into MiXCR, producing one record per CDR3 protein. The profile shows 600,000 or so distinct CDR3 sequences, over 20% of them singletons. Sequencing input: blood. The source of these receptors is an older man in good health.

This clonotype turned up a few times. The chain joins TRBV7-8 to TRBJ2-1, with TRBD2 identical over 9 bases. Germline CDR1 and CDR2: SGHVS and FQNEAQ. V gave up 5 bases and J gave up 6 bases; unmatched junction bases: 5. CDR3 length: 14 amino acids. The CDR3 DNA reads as TGTGCCAGCAGCGCCGGCGGGGGGGTCAATGAGCAGTTCTTC. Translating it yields CASSAGGGVNEQFF.

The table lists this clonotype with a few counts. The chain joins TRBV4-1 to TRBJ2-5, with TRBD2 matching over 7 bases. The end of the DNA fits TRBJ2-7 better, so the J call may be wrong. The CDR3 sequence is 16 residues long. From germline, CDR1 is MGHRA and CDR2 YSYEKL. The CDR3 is CASSQEGASGDYEQYF. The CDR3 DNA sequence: TGCGCCAGCAGCCAAGAAGGGGCTAGCGGAGACTACGAGCAGTACTTC.

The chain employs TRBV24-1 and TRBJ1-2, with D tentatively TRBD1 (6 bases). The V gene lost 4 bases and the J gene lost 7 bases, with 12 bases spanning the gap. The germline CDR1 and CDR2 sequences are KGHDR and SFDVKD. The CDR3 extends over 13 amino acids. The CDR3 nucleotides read TGTGCCACCAGTGAGAGGACAGTTAGTGGCTACACCTTC. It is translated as CATSERTVSGYTF.

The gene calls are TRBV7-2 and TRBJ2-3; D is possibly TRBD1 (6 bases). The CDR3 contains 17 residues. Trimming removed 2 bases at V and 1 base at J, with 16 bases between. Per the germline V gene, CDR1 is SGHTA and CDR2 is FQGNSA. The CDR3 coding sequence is TGTGCCAGCAGCTTATCCCAGACAGGATCTCGCACAGATACGCAGTATTTT. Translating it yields CASSLSQTGSRTDTQYF.

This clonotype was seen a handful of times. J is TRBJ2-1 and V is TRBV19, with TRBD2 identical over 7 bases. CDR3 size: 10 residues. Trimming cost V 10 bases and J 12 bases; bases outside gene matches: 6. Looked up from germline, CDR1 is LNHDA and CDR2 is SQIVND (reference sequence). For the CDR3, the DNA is TGTGCCACCTACGGGACTACGCAGTTCTTC. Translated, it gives CATYGTTQFF. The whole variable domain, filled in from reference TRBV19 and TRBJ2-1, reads DGGITQSPKYLFRKEGQNVTLSCEQNLNHDAMYWYRQDPGQGLRLIYYSQIVNDFQKGDIAEGYSVSREKKESFPLTVTSAQKNPTAFYLCATYGTTQFFGPGTRLTVL.

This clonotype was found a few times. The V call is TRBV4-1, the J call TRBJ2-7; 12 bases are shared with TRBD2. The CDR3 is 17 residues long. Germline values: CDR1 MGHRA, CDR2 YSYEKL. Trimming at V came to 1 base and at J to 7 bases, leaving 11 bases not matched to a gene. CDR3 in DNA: TGCGCCAGCAGCCAAGGCCTCACCGGGACTAGCGGGCTTGAGCAGTACTTC. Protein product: CASSQGLTGTSGLEQYF.

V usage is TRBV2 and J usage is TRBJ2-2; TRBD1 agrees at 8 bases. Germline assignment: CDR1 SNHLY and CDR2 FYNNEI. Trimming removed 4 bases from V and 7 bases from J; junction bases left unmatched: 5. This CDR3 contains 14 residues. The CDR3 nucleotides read TGTGCCAGCAGTGCTACAGGGGGAATCGGGGAGCTGTTTTTT. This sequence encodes CASSATGGIGELFF.

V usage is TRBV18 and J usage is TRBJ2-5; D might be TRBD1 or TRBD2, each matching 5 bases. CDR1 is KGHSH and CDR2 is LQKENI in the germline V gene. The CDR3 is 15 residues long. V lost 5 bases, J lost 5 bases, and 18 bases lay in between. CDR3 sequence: CASSAGTECRETQYF. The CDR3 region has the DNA TGTGCCAGCTCAGCCGGGACGGAGTGTCGTGAGACCCAGTACTTC. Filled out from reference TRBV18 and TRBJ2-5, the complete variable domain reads NAGVMQNPRHLVRRRGQEARLRCSPMKGHSHVYWYRQLPEEGLKFMVYLQKENIIDESGMPKERFSAEFPKEGPSILRIQQVVRGDSAAYFCASSAGTECRETQYFGPGTRLLVL.

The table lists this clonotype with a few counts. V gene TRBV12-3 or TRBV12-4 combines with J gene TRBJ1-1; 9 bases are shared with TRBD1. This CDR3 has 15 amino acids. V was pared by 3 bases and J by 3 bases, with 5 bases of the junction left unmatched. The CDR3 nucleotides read TGTGCCAGCAGTTTTACACAGGGGGCGGACACTGAAGCTTTCTTT. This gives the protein CASSFTQGADTEAFF.

Here the CDR3 DNA reads TGTGCCAGCAGCTTTCGACAGCGACAGGGGGACACTGAAGCTTTCTTT. Amino acids: CASSFRQRQGDTEAFF. The rearrangement joins TRBV11-2 to TRBJ1-1, with 9 bases that match TRBD1. The germline V gene has CDR1 SGHAT and CDR2 FQNNGV. This CDR3 comprises 16 residues. J was trimmed by 3 bases and V by 3 bases; bases with no gene match: 8.

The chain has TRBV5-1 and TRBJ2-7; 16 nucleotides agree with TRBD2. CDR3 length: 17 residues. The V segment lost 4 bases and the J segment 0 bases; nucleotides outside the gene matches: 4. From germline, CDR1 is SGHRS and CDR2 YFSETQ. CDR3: CASSRGLAGGYSYEQYF. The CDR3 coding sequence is TGCGCCAGCAGCAGGGGACTAGCGGGAGGGTACTCCTACGAGCAGTACTTC.

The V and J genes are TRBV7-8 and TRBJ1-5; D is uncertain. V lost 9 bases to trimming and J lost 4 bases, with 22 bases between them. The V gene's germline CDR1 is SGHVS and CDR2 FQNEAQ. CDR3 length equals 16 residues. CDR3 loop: CASTPGRGRRNQPQHF. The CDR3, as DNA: TGTGCCAGTACCCCCGGGAGAGGTAGACGGAATCAGCCCCAGCATTTT.

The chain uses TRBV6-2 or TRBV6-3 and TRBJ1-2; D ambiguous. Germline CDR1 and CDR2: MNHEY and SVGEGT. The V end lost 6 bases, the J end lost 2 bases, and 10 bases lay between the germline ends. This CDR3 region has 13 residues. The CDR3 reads CASRRAGNYGYTF. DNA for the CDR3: TGTGCCAGCAGGCGGGCCGGGAACTATGGCTACACCTTC.

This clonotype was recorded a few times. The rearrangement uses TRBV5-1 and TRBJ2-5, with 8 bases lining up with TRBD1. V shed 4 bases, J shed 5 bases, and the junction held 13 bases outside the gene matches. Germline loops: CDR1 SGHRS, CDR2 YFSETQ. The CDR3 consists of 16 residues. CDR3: CASSPSGGPTVETQYF. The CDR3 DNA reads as TGCGCCAGCAGCCCATCAGGGGGCCCCACGGTGGAGACCCAGTACTTC.

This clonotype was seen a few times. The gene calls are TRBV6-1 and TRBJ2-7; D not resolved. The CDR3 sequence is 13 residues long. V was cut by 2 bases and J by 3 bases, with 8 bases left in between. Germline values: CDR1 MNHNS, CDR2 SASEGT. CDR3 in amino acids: CASSESGFYEQYF. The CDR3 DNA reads TGTGCCAGCAGTGAATCGGGCTTCTACGAGCAGTACTTC.

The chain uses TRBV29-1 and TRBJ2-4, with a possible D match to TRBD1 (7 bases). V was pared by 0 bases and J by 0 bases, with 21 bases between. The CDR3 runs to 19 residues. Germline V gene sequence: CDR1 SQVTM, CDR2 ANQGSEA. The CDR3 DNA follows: TGCAGCGTTGAAGAGGGCAGGGCCAGGGGGGCCAAAGCCAAAAACATTCAGTACTTC. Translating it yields CSVEEGRARGAKAKNIQYF.

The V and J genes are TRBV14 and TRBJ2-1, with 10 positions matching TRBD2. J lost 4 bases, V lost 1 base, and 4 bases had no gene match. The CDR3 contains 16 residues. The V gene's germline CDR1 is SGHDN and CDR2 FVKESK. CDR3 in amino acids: CASSQVSSGSYNEQFF. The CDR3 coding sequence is TGTGCCAGCAGCCAAGTATCTAGCGGGAGTTACAATGAGCAGTTCTTC.

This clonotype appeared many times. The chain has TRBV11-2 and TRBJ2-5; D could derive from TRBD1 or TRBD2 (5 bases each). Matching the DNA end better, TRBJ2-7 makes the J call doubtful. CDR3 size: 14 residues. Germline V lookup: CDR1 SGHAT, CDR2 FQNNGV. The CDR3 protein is CASSPGTQTYEQYF. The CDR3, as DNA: TGTGCCAGCAGCCCCGGGACCCAAACCTACGAGCAGTACTTC.

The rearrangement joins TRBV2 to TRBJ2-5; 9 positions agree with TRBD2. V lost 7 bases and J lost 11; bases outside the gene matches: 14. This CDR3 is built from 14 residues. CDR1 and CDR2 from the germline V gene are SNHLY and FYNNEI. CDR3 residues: CASILAGVPDEQYF. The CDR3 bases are TGTGCCAGCATCTTAGCGGGGGTCCCTGATGAGCAGTACTTC.

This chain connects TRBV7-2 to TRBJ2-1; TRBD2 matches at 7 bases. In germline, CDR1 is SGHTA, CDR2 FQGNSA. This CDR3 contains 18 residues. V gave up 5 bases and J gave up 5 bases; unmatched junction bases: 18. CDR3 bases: TGTGCCAGCAGCCCAACCTCATCCCGGGACTACGGGCACAATGAGCAGTTCTTC. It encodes CASSPTSSRDYGHNEQFF.

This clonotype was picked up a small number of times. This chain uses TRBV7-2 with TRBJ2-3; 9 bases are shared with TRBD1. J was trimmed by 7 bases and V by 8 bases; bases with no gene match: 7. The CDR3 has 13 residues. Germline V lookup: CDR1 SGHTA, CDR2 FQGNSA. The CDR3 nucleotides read TGTGCCAGCGGGACAGGGACTGGGAATACGCAGTATTTT. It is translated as CASGTGTGNTQYF. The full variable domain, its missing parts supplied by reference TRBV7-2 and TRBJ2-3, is GAGVSQSPSNKVTEKGKDVELRCDPISGHTALYWYRQSLGQGLEFLIYFQGNSAPDKSGLPSDRFSAERTGGSVSTLTIQRTQQEDSAVYLCASGTGTGNTQYFGPGTRLTVL.

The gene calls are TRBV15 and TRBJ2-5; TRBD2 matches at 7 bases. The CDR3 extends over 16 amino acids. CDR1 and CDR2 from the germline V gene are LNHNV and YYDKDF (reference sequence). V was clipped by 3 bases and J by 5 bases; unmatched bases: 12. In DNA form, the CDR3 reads TGTGCCACCAGCAGGGGGGTTAGCGGGTCCTATGAGACCCAGTACTTC. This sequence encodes CATSRGVSGSYETQYF.

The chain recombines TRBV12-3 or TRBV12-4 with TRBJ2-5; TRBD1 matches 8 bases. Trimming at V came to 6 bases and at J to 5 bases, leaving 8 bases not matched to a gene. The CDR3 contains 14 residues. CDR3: CASSQGQVRETQYF. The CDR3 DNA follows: TGTGCCAGCAGCCAGGGACAGGTCAGGGAGACCCAGTACTTC.

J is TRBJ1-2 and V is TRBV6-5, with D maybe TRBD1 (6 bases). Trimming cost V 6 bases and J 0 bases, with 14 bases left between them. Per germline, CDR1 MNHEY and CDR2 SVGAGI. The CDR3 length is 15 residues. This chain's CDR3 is CASSLSDSSNYGYTF. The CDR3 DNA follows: TGTGCCAGCAGCCTCTCGGACAGTTCTAACTATGGCTACACCTTC.

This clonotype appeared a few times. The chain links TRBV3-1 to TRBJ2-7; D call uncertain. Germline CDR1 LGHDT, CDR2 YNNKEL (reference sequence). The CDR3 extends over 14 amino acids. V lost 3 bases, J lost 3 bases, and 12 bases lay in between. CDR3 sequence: CASSQQGGHYEQYF. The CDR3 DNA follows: TGTGCCAGCAGCCAGCAAGGCGGCCACTACGAGCAGTACTTC.